The 4 T cell receptor beta chains below were found in one sample sequenced in a study of Ad26.COV2.S vaccination and SARS-CoV-2 variants. Profiled with immunoSEQ multiplex PCR; TCRdb holds only in-frame clones, not every one. The sample comprises 350,000 to 500,000 clones, approximately 88% of which are singletons, and less than 4% rests with the top ten. Treatment here: roughly 18 received Ad26.COV2.S at low or high dose, single or two shots; several received placebo; per-sample allocation not given. At day 63 after the first vaccine or placebo injection, samples were drawn. The material was peripheral blood, obtained in a trial of Ad26.COV2.S vaccine versus placebo. These receptors were obtained from a person aged 18-65 years who received the Ad26.COV2.S COVID-19 vaccine or a placebo.

This chain joins TRBV7-9 and TRBJ1-2; 7 nucleotides agree with TRBD1. The CDR3 covers 15 residues. The V gene end was trimmed by 3 bases and the J gene end by 1 base; junction bases not matched to a gene: 5. The germline gives CDR1 SEHNR, CDR2 FQNEAQ (reference sequence). The CDR3 DNA follows: TGTGCCAGCAGCTTCTTCAGGGGGGATAACTATGGCTACACCTTC. This sequence encodes CASSFFRGDNYGYTF. The variable domain in full, completed from reference TRBV7-9 and TRBJ1-2, reads DTGVSQNPRHKITKRGQNVTFRCDPISEHNRLYWYRQTLGQGPEFLTYFQNEAQLEKSRLLSDRFSAERPKGSFSTLEIQRTEQGDSAMYLCASSFFRGDNYGYTFGSGTRLTVV.

The chain combines TRBV7-9 with TRBJ1-6; weak D call: TRBD1 (5 bases). The germline gives CDR1 SEHNR, CDR2 FQNEAQ (reference sequence). The CDR3 consists of 13 residues. V lost 3 bases and J lost 9, with 9 bases in between. The CDR3 reads CASSLGVGSPLHF. Written as DNA, the CDR3 is TGTGCCAGCAGCTTGGGGGTTGGTTCACCCCTCCACTTT.

The genes are TRBV15 and TRBJ2-3, with D unresolved. Germline loops: CDR1 LNHNV, CDR2 YYDKDF (reference sequence). Trimming left V 2 bases short and J 1 base short, with 10 bases between. This CDR3 spans 15 amino acids. CDR3 coding DNA: TGTGCCACCAGCAGACTACGACCCGGCACAGATACGCAGTATTTT. Its protein product is CATSRLRPGTDTQYF.

This chain connects TRBV6-5 to TRBJ1-2, with D unclear. This CDR3 contains 11 residues. Trimming took 5 bases from V and 4 from J, leaving 5 bases between them. Germline assignment: CDR1 MNHEY and CDR2 SVGAGI. The CDR3 here is CASSNVYGYTF. Here the CDR3 DNA reads TGTGCCAGCAGTAACGTCTATGGCTACACCTTC.